These T cell receptor beta chains were read from a single sample in a study of shared clonotypes between healthy human individuals. Profiling relied on immunoSEQ multiplex PCR, and the TCRdb table lists in-frame clones only, not all of them. The sample shows about 2.2 million clones, approximately 92% of them seen only once. The sample comprised naive CD8+ T cells from PBMCs. These receptors were taken from a man between 18 and 29 years old in good health. Some clones in this sample may be carry-over from other donors' samples. The CDR3 runs from the conserved cysteine through the conserved F or W. D genes are given only for firm matches. The size field is filled for only some rows; it gives once, few, many or a size class.

cdr3_length,j_call,v_call,d_call,clone_size,cdr3_aa,cdr3_nt
15,TRBJ2-7,TRBV6-5,NA,NA,CASSYVEGGSYEQYF,TGTGCCAGCAGTTACGTTGAAGGGGGCTCCTACGAGCAGTACTTC
14,TRBJ1-2,TRBV7-9,NA,NA,CASSPTTEKYGYTF,TGTGCCAGCAGTCCTACGACGGAAAAGTATGGCTACACCTTC
14,TRBJ2-1,TRBV6-5,TRBD1,NA,CASSEGTGRNEQFF,TGTGCCAGCAGTGAAGGGACAGGCCGCAATGAGCAGTTCTTC
15,TRBJ1-2,TRBV27,TRBD1,NA,CATAEQGAWAYGYTF,TGTGCCACCGCGGAGCAGGGGGCTTGGGCTTATGGCTACACCTTC
14,TRBJ1-1,TRBV28,NA,NA,CASSLRTGFTEAFF,TGTGCCAGCAGTTTACGTACAGGGTTTACTGAAGCTTTCTTT
15,TRBJ2-7,TRBV19,NA,NA,CASSPLRVSSYEQYF,TGTGCCAGTAGTCCTTTGAGGGTTAGCTCCTACGAGCAGTACTTC
14,TRBJ2-7,TRBV7-9,TRBD2,NA,CASSRSGSPYEQYF,TGTGCCAGCAGTCGCAGCGGGAGCCCCTACGAGCAGTACTTC
14,TRBJ2-1,TRBV9,NA,NA,CASSKPALGNEQFF,TGTGCCAGCAGCAAACCGGCTTTAGGCAATGAGCAGTTCTTC
14,TRBJ1-1,TRBV27,NA,once,CASKFTGANTEAFF,TGTGCCAGCAAGTTTACCGGGGCGAACACTGAAGCTTTCTTT
14,TRBJ1-1,TRBV27,TRBD1,once,CASTRQGANTEAFF,TGTGCCAGCACTAGACAGGGAGCGAACACTGAAGCTTTCTTT
16,TRBJ2-2,TRBV7-2,NA,once,CASSLREGAGAGELFF,TGTGCCAGCAGCTTACGCGAGGGAGCAGGAGCCGGGGAGCTGTTTTTT
12,TRBJ1-2,TRBV29-1,NA,NA,CSVVGGYYGYTF,TGCAGCGTTGTCGGCGGATACTATGGCTACACCTTC
17,TRBJ2-3,TRBV28,TRBD2,NA,CASSPHATRTSADTQYF,TGTGCCAGCAGTCCCCACGCGACTAGGACTAGCGCAGATACGCAGTATTTT
18,TRBJ2-3,TRBV2,TRBD2,NA,CASSVVVGTSGRADTQYF,TGTGCCAGCAGTGTGGTTGTCGGGACTAGCGGGAGAGCAGATACGCAGTATTTT
11,TRBJ1-1,TRBV28,NA,NA,CASRPNTEAFF,TGTGCCAGCAGACCGAACACTGAAGCTTTCTTT
14,TRBJ2-7,TRBV30,TRBD2,NA,CAWSQGLALHEQYF,TGTGCCTGGAGTCAGGGACTAGCGCTGCACGAGCAGTACTTC
15,TRBJ2-7,TRBV5-1,NA,once,CASSEGPQSSYEQYF,TGCGCCAGCAGCGAGGGACCTCAGAGCTCCTACGAGCAGTACTTC
15,TRBJ2-7,TRBV28,TRBD1,NA,CASSLSPGGSYEQYF,TGTGCCAGCAGTTTATCTCCAGGGGGATCCTACGAGCAGTACTTC
15,TRBJ2-2,TRBV9,TRBD2,once,CASSVTGGRTGELFF,TGTGCCAGCAGCGTAACGGGGGGTCGGACCGGGGAGCTGTTTTTT
14,TRBJ2-1,TRBV9,NA,once,CASQSSGDYNEQFF,TGTGCCAGCCAAAGTAGCGGAGACTACAATGAGCAGTTCTTC
15,TRBJ1-1,TRBV6-5,TRBD1,NA,CASSYLEQGDTEAFF,TGTGCCAGCAGTTACCTGGAACAGGGGGACACTGAAGCTTTCTTT
13,TRBJ1-1,TRBV14,NA,NA,CASSLPADGKAFF,TGTGCCAGCAGCCTGCCGGCCGACGGGAAAGCTTTCTTT
14,TRBJ1-6,TRBV28,NA,NA,CASSATRFNSPLHF,TGTGCCAGCAGTGCGACCAGGTTCAATTCACCCCTCCACTTT
15,TRBJ2-1,TRBV19,NA,once,CASNTVSGPYNEQFF,TGTGCCAGTAATACTGTTTCGGGACCATACAATGAGCAGTTCTTC
15,TRBJ2-1,TRBV19,NA,NA,CASTPGASSYNEQFF,TGTGCCAGTACCCCTGGAGCCAGCTCCTACAATGAGCAGTTCTTC
16,TRBJ2-5,TRBV5-6,TRBD1,NA,CASSLWGQGMQETQYF,TGTGCCAGCAGCTTGTGGGGACAGGGGATGCAGGAGACCCAGTACTTC
16,TRBJ2-7,TRBV27,NA,NA,CASSFSVGRIAYEQYF,TGTGCCAGCAGTTTCTCGGTCGGGCGGATCGCCTACGAGCAGTACTTC
13,TRBJ2-7,TRBV28,NA,NA,CASTPWGESEQYF,TGTGCCAGCACCCCGTGGGGGGAGAGCGAGCAGTACTTC
13,TRBJ2-1,TRBV27,NA,NA,CASSNSRVNEQFF,TGTGCCAGCAGTAATTCCAGGGTCAATGAGCAGTTCTTC
16,TRBJ2-7,TRBV25-1,TRBD2,NA,CASSEMWREDSYEQYF,TGTGCCAGCAGTGAAATGTGGCGGGAGGATTCCTACGAGCAGTACTTC
13,TRBJ2-7,TRBV27,NA,NA,CASSFRANYEQYF,TGTGCCAGCAGTTTTAGGGCTAACTACGAGCAGTACTTC
16,TRBJ2-7,TRBV11-2,TRBD2,NA,CASRYPRAGGIYEQYF,TGTGCCAGCAGATACCCCCGGGCGGGAGGGATCTACGAGCAGTACTTC
14,TRBJ1-2,TRBV19,TRBD1,NA,CASSPRQGSAEYTF,TGTGCCAGTAGCCCACGACAGGGAAGCGCGGAGTACACCTTC
14,TRBJ1-1,TRBV28,TRBD1,NA,CASRLTGGRSEAFF,TGTGCCAGCAGACTTACAGGGGGAAGGTCTGAAGCTTTCTTT
14,TRBJ1-1,TRBV29-1,NA,NA,CSVGPSRGGTEAFF,TGCAGCGTTGGTCCCTCCCGGGGGGGCACTGAAGCTTTCTTT
14,TRBJ2-2,TRBV27,TRBD1,NA,CASSLVWTGGELFF,TGTGCCAGCAGTTTAGTTTGGACAGGCGGGGAGCTGTTTTTT
12,TRBJ2-1,TRBV5-1,NA,NA,CASSRKPDEQFF,TGCGCCAGCAGCCGGAAGCCGGATGAGCAGTTCTTC
14,TRBJ2-5,TRBV7-9,NA,NA,CASSSRDIQETQYF,TGTGCCAGCAGCTCGCGGGACATCCAAGAGACCCAGTACTTC
16,TRBJ1-1,TRBV19,TRBD1,NA,CASKTDPGTANTEAFF,TGTGCCAGTAAAACAGACCCCGGGACAGCGAACACTGAAGCTTTCTTT
16,TRBJ2-7,TRBV4-2,NA,NA,CASSQSSLNPSYEQYF,TGTGCCAGCAGCCAAAGTAGTCTAAACCCCTCCTACGAGCAGTACTTC
14,TRBJ2-5,TRBV21-1,NA,NA,CASSKALFYGTQYF,TGTGCCAGCAGCAAAGCGCTTTTTTACGGGACCCAGTACTTC
17,TRBJ1-3,TRBV10-3,NA,NA,CAISDSPGSPSGNTIYF,TGTGCCATCAGTGATTCCCCAGGGTCCCCCTCTGGAAACACCATATATTTT
12,TRBJ1-1,TRBV2,NA,NA,CASRIGTTEAFF,TGTGCCAGCAGGATCGGAACCACTGAAGCTTTCTTT
15,TRBJ1-3,TRBV10-3,NA,NA,CAIRDPGTAGNTIYF,TGTGCCATCAGGGATCCCGGGACGGCTGGAAACACCATATATTTT
17,TRBJ1-5,TRBV4-2,TRBD1,NA,CASSQDPTGGENQPQHF,TGTGCCAGCAGCCAAGACCCTACAGGGGGAGAGAATCAGCCCCAGCATTTT
14,TRBJ2-7,TRBV13,TRBD1,NA,CASSLGDRGYEQYF,TGTGCCAGCAGCTTAGGCGACAGGGGCTACGAGCAGTACTTC
16,TRBJ2-5,TRBV15,NA,NA,CATSREDEGPQETQYF,TGTGCCACCAGCAGAGAGGATGAGGGCCCCCAAGAGACCCAGTACTTC
14,TRBJ2-7,TRBV7-9,NA,NA,CASSLEDYSYEQYF,TGTGCCAGCAGCCTAGAGGATTACTCCTACGAGCAGTACTTC
15,TRBJ2-5,TRBV27,TRBD1,NA,CASSRRDREGETQYF,TGTGCCAGCAGCCGCCGGGACAGGGAGGGAGAGACCCAGTACTTC
12,TRBJ2-1,TRBV6-6,NA,NA,CASSYVGHEQFF,TGTGCCAGCAGTTACGTGGGACATGAGCAGTTCTTC
15,TRBJ2-1,TRBV27,TRBD2,NA,CASSLIAGSYNEQFF,TGTGCCAGCAGTCTTATAGCGGGATCCTACAATGAGCAGTTCTTC
18,TRBJ2-3,TRBV27,NA,NA,CASSLRGGHRPPTDTQYF,TGTGCCAGCAGTTTAAGGGGTGGACACCGACCCCCCACAGATACGCAGTATTTT
14,TRBJ2-7,TRBV27,NA,NA,CASSLGLATYEQYF,TGTGCCAGCAGTTTAGGGCTAGCCACCTACGAGCAGTACTTC
11,TRBJ2-1,TRBV27,NA,NA,CATHSYNEQFF,TGTGCCACCCATTCGTACAATGAGCAGTTCTTC
15,TRBJ2-3,TRBV19,NA,NA,CASSPGLSGTDTQYF,TGTGCCAGTAGTCCCGGCCTGAGCGGCACAGATACGCAGTATTTT